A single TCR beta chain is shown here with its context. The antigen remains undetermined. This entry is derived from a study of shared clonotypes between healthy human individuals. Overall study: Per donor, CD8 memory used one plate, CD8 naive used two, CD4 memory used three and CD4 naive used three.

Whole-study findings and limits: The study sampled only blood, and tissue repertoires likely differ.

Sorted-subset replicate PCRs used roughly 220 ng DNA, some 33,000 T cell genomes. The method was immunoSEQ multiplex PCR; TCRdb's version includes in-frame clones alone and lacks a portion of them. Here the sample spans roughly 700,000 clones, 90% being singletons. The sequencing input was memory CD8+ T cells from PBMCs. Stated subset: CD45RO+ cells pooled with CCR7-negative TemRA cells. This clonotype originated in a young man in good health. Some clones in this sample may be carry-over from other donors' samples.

As DNA, the CDR3 is TGTGCCAGCAGTTTAGAGGGACCAGCCTACGAGCAGTACTTC. Protein: CASSLEGPAYEQYF. The V call is TRBV27, the J call TRBJ2-7; D tentatively reads TRBD1 or TRBD2 (5 bases each). Germline V lookup: CDR1 MNHEY, CDR2 SMNVEV (reference sequence). The CDR3 contains 14 residues. V dropped 2 bases and J dropped 2 bases, with 10 bases sitting between them.